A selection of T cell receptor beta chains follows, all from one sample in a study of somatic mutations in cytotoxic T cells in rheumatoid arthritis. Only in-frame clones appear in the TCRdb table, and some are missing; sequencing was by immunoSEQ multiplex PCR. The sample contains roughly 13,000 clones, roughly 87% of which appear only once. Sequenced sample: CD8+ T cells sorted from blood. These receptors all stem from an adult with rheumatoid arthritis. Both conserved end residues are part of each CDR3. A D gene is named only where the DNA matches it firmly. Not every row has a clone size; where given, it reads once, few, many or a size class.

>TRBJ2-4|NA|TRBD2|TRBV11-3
CASSSTSGGGIQYF
TGTGCCAGCAGCTCTACTAGCGGGGGAGGCATTCAGTACTTC
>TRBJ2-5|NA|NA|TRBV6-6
CASSKLATLQETQYF
TGTGCCAGCAGTAAGCTAGCGACTTTACAAGAGACCCAGTACTTC
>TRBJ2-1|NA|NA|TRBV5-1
CASSLDGGLNEQFF
TGCGCCAGCAGCTTGGACGGGGGGCTCAATGAGCAGTTCTTC
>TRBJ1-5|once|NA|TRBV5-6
CASSLGAIAVQPQHF
TGTGCCAGCAGCTTGGGGGCAATCGCGGTTCAGCCCCAGCATTTT
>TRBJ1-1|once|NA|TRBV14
CASSQDRVGQAFF
TGTGCCAGCAGCCAGGACCGAGTAGGACAGGCTTTCTTT
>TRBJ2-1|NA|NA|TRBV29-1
CSVGPGSEQFF
TGCAGCGTTGGGCCAGGGAGTGAGCAGTTCTTC
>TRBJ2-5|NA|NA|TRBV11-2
CASSFEDSQETQYF
TGTGCCAGCAGCTTCGAGGACAGTCAAGAGACCCAGTACTTC
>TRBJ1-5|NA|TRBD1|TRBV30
CALGVDRGLDRPQHF
TGTGCCCTGGGGGTAGACAGGGGGCTCGATCGGCCCCAGCATTTT
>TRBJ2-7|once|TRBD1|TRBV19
CASSKTGQSYEQYF
TGTGCCAGTAGTAAGACGGGACAGTCCTACGAGCAGTACTTC
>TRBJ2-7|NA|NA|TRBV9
CASSVAPETYEQYF
TGTGCCAGCAGCGTAGCGCCGGAAACCTACGAGCAGTACTTC
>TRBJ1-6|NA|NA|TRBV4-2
CASSQEIYGSRVSLHF
TGTGCCAGCAGCCAAGAAATCTATGGTAGCAGGGTGTCCCTCCACTTT
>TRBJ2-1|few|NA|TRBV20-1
CSARVVNEQFF
TGCAGTGCTAGGGTCGTGAATGAGCAGTTCTTC
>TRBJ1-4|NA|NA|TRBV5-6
CASSLNGANGEKLFF
TGTGCCAGCAGCTTGAACGGGGCAAATGGGGAAAAACTGTTTTTT
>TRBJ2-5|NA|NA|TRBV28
CASSLGLQETQYF
TGTGCCAGCAGTTTAGGGCTACAAGAGACCCAGTACTTC
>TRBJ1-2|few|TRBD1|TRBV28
CASILGGQGFGYTF
TGTGCCAGCATCCTAGGGGGACAGGGGTTTGGCTACACCTTC
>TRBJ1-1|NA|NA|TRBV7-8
CASSTQGMNTEAFF
TGTGCCAGCAGCACACAGGGCATGAACACTGAAGCTTTCTTT
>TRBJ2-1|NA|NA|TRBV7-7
CASSLIRAALNEQFF
TGTGCTAGCAGCTTAATCAGGGCAGCGCTCAATGAGCAGTTCTTC
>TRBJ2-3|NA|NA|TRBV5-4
CASSLGASTDTQYF
TGTGCCAGCAGCTTAGGAGCTAGCACAGATACGCAGTATTTT
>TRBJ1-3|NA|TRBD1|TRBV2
CASGTAGNTIYF
TGTGCCAGCGGGACAGCTGGAAACACCATATATTTT
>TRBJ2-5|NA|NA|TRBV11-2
CASSVTASSQETQYF
TGTGCCAGCAGCGTGACCGCAAGCAGCCAAGAGACCCAGTACTTC
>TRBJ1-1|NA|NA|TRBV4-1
CASSPHGTEAFF
TGCGCCAGCAGTCCCCACGGCACTGAAGCTTTCTTT
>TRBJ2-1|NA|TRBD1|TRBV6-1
CASTGTESSYNEQFF
TGTGCCAGCACCGGGACAGAAAGCTCCTACAATGAGCAGTTCTTC
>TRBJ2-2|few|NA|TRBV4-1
CASSQVRSVAGELFF
TGCGCCAGCAGCCAAGTGCGATCTGTCGCCGGGGAGCTGTTTTTT
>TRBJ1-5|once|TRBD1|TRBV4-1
CASSQTGQGGGNIFQPQHF
TGCGCCAGCAGCCAGACGGGACAGGGTGGGGGGAATATTTTTCAGCCCCAGCATTTT
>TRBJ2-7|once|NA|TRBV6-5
CASSLKTSYEQYF
TGTGCCAGCAGTTTAAAGACATCCTACGAGCAGTACTTC